Below, one T cell receptor (beta chain) is given with its context. The V gene end was trimmed by 6 bases and the J gene end by 4 bases; junction bases not matched to a gene: 6. Germline CDR1 and CDR2: SGHNT and YENEEA. The CDR3 has 15 residues. TCRdb re-called the 5' RACE reads through MiXCR, storing one row per CDR3 protein. The data show 85,000 to 120,000 distinct CDR3 sequences, 15% to 20% seen once. The sample is drawn from a study of T-cell memory formation after mild COVID-19. The sample was PBMCs or a T cell subset sorted from them (not recorded which). The chain uses TRBV11-3 and TRBJ2-7, with 13 bases aligning to TRBD2. This clonotype was sampled from an adult woman who had mild COVID-19 (a few samples of this study predate the infection). Cell type and time point are not known. The CDR3 region is CASSNGLAGDYEQYF. The CDR3 DNA sequence: TGTGCCAGCAGTAACGGACTAGCGGGAGATTACGAGCAGTACTTC.